The 6 T cell receptor beta chains reported below all come from one sample, sequenced in a study of T cells after yellow fever vaccination. TCRdb redid the calling of the 5' RACE reads with MiXCR, one entry per CDR3 protein. The data show approximately 90,000 distinct CDR3 sequences, about an eighth seen once. Specimen: CD8+ T cells not binding an NS4B(214-222) dextramer, sorted from PBMCs, collected roughly 20 days after the first yellow fever vaccination. These receptors all stem from a man between 18 and 35 years old who received the YFV17D yellow fever vaccine.

This clonotype was counted a few times. The chain uses TRBV14 and TRBJ2-3; 8 nucleotides align to TRBD1. The germline gives CDR1 SGHDN, CDR2 FVKESK. The J segment lost 3 bases and the V segment lost 3 bases, leaving 17 bases of the junction unmatched. CDR3 size: 19 residues. CDR3 residues: CASSQTDRVYGRRTDTQYF. CDR3 bases: TGTGCCAGCAGCCAGACGGACAGGGTTTATGGAAGGAGGACAGATACGCAGTATTTT.

This chain joins TRBV6-5 and TRBJ1-6; TRBD1 might be the D (5 bases). Germline loops: CDR1 MNHEY, CDR2 SVGAGI. This CDR3 region has 14 residues. Trimming cost V 4 bases and J 6 bases, with 10 bases left between them. The CDR3 loop is CASSSGFANSPLHF. The DNA of the CDR3 is TGTGCCAGCAGTTCAGGGTTCGCTAATTCACCCCTCCACTTT.

This clonotype showed up just a few times. V is TRBV27 and J is TRBJ2-2, with 8 bases lining up with TRBD2. V gave up 2 bases and J gave up 3 bases; unmatched junction bases: 2. This CDR3 contains 15 residues. Germline assignment: CDR1 MNHEY and CDR2 SMNVEV (reference sequence). CDR3 in amino acids: CASSLALADTGELFF. DNA for the CDR3: TGTGCCAGCAGTTTAGCACTAGCGGACACCGGGGAGCTGTTTTTT.

This clonotype occurred a few times. CDR3 residues: CASSSPRGAHSPLHF. The CDR3 nucleotides read TGTGCCAGCAGTTCCCCCAGGGGTGCCCATTCACCCCTCCACTTT. V is TRBV6-5 and J is TRBJ1-6, with D tentatively TRBD1 (6 bases). The ends were cut back, 4 bases at V and 8 bases at J, with 15 bases in the middle. Germline CDR1 is MNHEY and CDR2 is SVGAGI. CDR3 length: 15 amino acids.

The chain links TRBV19 to TRBJ2-7, with 8 nucleotides matching TRBD1. Germline V gene sequence: CDR1 LNHDA, CDR2 SQIVND (reference sequence). J gave up 3 bases and V 4 bases, and 5 bases lay outside the gene matches. The CDR3 totals 14 residues. CDR3 in DNA: TGTGCCAGTAGTAAAAGGACAGGGAACTACGAGCAGTACTTC. This encodes CASSKRTGNYEQYF.

This clonotype appeared a few times. The V gene is TRBV4-1, the J gene TRBJ2-7, with a tentative D call TRBD2 (5 bases). V lost 0 bases and J lost 1, with 7 bases in between. The germline V gene has CDR1 MGHRA and CDR2 YSYEKL. The CDR3 has 14 amino acids. The CDR3 DNA sequence: TGCGCCAGCAGCCAAGAGAGAGGGTCCTACGAGCAGTACGTC. Translation: CASSQERGSYEQYV.